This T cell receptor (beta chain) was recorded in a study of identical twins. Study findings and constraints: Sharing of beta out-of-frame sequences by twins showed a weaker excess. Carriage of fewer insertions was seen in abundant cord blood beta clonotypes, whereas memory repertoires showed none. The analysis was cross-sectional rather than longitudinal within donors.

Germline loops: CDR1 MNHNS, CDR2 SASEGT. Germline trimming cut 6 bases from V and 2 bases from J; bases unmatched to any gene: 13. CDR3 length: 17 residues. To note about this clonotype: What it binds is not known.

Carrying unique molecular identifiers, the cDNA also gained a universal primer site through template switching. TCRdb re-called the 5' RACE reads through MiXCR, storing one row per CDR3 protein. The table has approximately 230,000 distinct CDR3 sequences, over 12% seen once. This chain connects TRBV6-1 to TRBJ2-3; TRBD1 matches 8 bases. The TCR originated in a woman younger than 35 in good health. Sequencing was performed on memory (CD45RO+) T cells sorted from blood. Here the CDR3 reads CASSHPAGTGLTDTQYF. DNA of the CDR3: TGTGCCAGCAGCCACCCCGCCGGGACAGGTCTCACAGATACGCAGTATTTT.